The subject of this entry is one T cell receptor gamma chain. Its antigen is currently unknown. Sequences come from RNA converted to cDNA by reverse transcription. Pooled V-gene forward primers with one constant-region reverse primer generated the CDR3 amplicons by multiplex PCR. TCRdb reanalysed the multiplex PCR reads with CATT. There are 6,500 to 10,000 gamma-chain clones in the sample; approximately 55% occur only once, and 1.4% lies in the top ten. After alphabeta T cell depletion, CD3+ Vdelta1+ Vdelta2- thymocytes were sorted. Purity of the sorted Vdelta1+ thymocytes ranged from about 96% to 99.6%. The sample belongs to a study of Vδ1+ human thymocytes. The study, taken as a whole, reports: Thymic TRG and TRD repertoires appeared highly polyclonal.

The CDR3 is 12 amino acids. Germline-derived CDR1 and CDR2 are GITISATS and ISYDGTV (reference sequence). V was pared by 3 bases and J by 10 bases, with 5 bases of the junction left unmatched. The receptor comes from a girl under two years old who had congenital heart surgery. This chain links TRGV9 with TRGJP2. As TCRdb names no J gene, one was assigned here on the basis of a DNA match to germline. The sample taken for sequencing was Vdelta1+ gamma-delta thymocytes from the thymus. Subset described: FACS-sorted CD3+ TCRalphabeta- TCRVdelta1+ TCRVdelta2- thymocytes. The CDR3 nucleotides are TGTGCCTTGTGGGAGTCGTTTTGGATCAAGACGTTT. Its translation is CALWESFWIKTF.